Here is one TCR beta chain with its context. Its antigen is not identified. In germline, CDR1 is MDHEN, CDR2 SYDVKM. V lost 6 bases, J lost 4 bases, and 0 bases stayed unmatched. This CDR3 has 13 amino acids. The sample is drawn from a study of cytomegalovirus exposure and HLA in healthy donors. Findings and caveats of the study: It was confirmed in vitro that three of the CMV-associated chains were specific for CMV antigens.

It was with 60 Vbeta and 13 Jbeta primers that the PCR ran. Measured with immunoSEQ multiplex PCR; TCRdb has only the in-frame clones, and not every one. The sample carries 160,000 or so clones, about 80% recorded once. What was sequenced was PBMCs. This chain joins TRBV28 and TRBJ2-7, with TRBD2 identical over 13 bases. This TCR was recovered from a man aged 30-40 years in good health and CMV-seronegative. The CDR3 loop reads CASRLAGGYEQYF. In nucleotides, the CDR3 is TGTGCCAGCAGACTAGCGGGGGGGTACGAGCAGTACTTC.